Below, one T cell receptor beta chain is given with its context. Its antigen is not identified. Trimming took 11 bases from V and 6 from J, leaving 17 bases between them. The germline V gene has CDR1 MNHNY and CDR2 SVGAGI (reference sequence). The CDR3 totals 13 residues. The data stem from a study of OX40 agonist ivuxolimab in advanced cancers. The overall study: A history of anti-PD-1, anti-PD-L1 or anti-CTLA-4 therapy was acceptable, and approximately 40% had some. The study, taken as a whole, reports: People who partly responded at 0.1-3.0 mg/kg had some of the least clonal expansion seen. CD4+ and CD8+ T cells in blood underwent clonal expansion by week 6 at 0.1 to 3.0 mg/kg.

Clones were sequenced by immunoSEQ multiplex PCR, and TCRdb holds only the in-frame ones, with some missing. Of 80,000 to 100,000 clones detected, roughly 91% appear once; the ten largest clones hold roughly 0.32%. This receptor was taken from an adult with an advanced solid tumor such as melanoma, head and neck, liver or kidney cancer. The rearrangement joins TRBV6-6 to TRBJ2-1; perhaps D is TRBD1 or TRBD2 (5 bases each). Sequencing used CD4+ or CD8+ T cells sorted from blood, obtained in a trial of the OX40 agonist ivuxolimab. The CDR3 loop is CASRRDQTNEQFF. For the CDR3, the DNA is TGTGCCTCACGCCGGGACCAAACCAATGAGCAGTTCTTC.